This record covers a single T cell receptor (beta chain). The CDR3 loop spans 19 amino acids. In germline, CDR1 is SGHVS, CDR2 FNYEAQ. The V and J ends lost 1 base and 6 bases respectively, with 27 bases between them. Use of 60 Vbeta and 13 Jbeta primers characterized the PCR. Using immunoSEQ multiplex PCR, the repertoire was profiled, and TCRdb retains in-frame clones only, with some absent. The repertoire includes about 100,000 clones, around 80% of them detected once, and roughly 14% sits in the top ten. The data are from a study of cytomegalovirus exposure and HLA in healthy donors. Sequencing was performed on PBMCs. V and J are TRBV7-6 and TRBJ1-2, with D possibly being TRBD1 (5 bases). This clonotype was sampled from a male donor in good health and CMV-seropositive. The CDR3 DNA follows: TGTGCCAGCAGCTTAGTTGGGGGACGGGGGACGCTCCACGGGAATGGCTACACCTTC. Encoded protein: CASSLVGGRGTLHGNGYTF.